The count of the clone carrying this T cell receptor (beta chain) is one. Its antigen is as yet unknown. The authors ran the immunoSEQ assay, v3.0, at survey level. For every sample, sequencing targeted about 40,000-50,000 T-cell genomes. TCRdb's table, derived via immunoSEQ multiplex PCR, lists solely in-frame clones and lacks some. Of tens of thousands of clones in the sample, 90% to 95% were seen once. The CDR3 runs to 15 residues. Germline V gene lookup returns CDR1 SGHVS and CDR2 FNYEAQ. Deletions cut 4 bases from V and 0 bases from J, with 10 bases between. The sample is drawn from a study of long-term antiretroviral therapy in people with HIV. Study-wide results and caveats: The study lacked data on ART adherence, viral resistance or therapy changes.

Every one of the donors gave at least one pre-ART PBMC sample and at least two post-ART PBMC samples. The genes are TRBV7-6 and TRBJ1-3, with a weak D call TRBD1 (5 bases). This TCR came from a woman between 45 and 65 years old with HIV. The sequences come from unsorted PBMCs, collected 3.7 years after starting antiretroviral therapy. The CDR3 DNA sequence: TGTGCCAGCAGCTCGGGGCCTTACTCTGGAAACACCATATATTTT. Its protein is CASSSGPYSGNTIYF.